This passage covers 18 T cell receptor beta chains from one sample sequenced in a study of glioma-infiltrating T cells after dendritic cell vaccination. The table came from immunoSEQ multiplex PCR; TCRdb's copy has only in-frame clones and leaves some out. The data contain 93,000 or so clones, about 80% of them singletons. This material consisted of blood, taken before dendritic cell vaccination. Source of these receptors: a human donor with glioblastoma.

The rearrangement uses TRBV9 and TRBJ2-2, with TRBD1 identical over 10 bases. The J segment lost 3 bases and the V segment lost 2 bases, leaving 1 base of the junction unmatched. Germline CDR1 is SGDLS and CDR2 is YYNGEE. This CDR3 region has 15 residues. CDR3 region: CASSVGQGYTGELFF. CDR3 bases: TGTGCCAGCAGCGTGGGACAGGGGTACACCGGGGAGCTGTTTTTT.

The genes are TRBV11-2 and TRBJ1-2, with D possibly matching TRBD1 (6 bases). V was trimmed by 3 bases and J by 5 bases, leaving 10 bases between them. Germline values: CDR1 SGHAT, CDR2 FQNNGV. The CDR3 runs to 13 residues. The CDR3 region is CASSLGHLYGYTF. As DNA, the CDR3 is TGTGCCAGCAGCTTGGGACACCTGTATGGCTACACCTTC.

The J gene is TRBJ2-1, the V gene TRBV19; 8 bases are a match to TRBD1. Germline V gene data show CDR1 as LNHDA and CDR2 as SQIVND (reference sequence). The CDR3 has 15 amino acids. The V segment lost 5 bases and the J segment 0 bases; nucleotides outside the gene matches: 3. This CDR3 is CASSPTGGSYNEQFF. The CDR3 DNA reads TGTGCCAGTAGTCCCACAGGGGGCTCCTACAATGAGCAGTTCTTC.

In DNA, the CDR3 is TGCGCCAGCAGCCTATCAGGGGGCGTTTATGGCTACACCTTC. It is translated as CASSLSGGVYGYTF. The chain employs TRBV5-1 and TRBJ1-2; TRBD1 matches at 8 bases. Losses at the gene ends were 4 bases for V and 5 bases for J; bases not matched to a gene: 7. Germline lookup yields CDR1 SGHRS and CDR2 YFSETQ. The CDR3 extends over 14 amino acids.

V and J are TRBV27 and TRBJ2-7, with 9 positions matching TRBD2. The CDR3 has 15 amino acids. With 4 bases clipped from V and 2 bases from J, the junction kept 6 bases outside the gene matches. Germline lookup yields CDR1 MNHEY and CDR2 SMNVEV (reference sequence). As DNA, the CDR3 is TGTGCCAGCAGTTCGGTAGCGGGAGCCCCCTACGAGCAGTACTTC. Its translation is CASSSVAGAPYEQYF.

The V and J genes are TRBV28 and TRBJ2-4; 7 positions match TRBD1. This CDR3 has 19 residues. Germline lookup yields CDR1 MDHEN and CDR2 SYDVKM. J gave up 3 bases and V 1 base, and 15 bases lay outside the gene matches. CDR3: CASSLLPGQSRSGKNIQYF. For the CDR3, the DNA is TGTGCCAGCAGTTTATTACCGGGACAGTCTCGATCTGGCAAAAACATTCAGTACTTC.

The chain employs TRBV2 and TRBJ1-2; a possible D gene is TRBD1 (5 bases). V was shortened by 1 base and J by 5 bases, with 14 bases between the two germline ends. The CDR3 loop spans 15 amino acids. Germline V gene data show CDR1 as SNHLY and CDR2 as FYNNEI. CDR3 region: CASSEVRGSRYGYTF. In nucleotides, the CDR3 is TGTGCCAGCAGTGAAGTAAGGGGAAGTCGATATGGCTACACCTTC. The full variable domain, with the rest looked up from reference TRBV2 and TRBJ1-2, is EPEVTQTPSHQVTQMGQEVILRCVPISNHLYFYWYRQILGQKVEFLVSFYNNEISEKSEIFDDQFSVERPDGSNFTLKIRSTKLEDSAMYFCASSEVRGSRYGYTFGSGTRLTVV.

The chain links TRBV6-6 to TRBJ2-1; 10 bases map to TRBD1. CDR1 and CDR2 from the germline V gene are MNHNY and SVGAGI (reference sequence). V gave up 6 bases and J gave up 5 bases; unmatched junction bases: 10. The CDR3 consists of 16 residues. The CDR3 is CASRSPRDRGDNEQFF. The CDR3 nucleotides read TGTGCCAGCAGATCCCCCCGGGACAGGGGAGACAATGAGCAGTTCTTC.

The chain links TRBV5-1 to TRBJ2-5; 7 nucleotides agree with TRBD2. V lost 0 bases and J lost 2; bases outside the gene matches: 7. The CDR3 totals 16 residues. CDR1 SGHRS and CDR2 YFSETQ come from the germline V gene. The CDR3 is CASSLEGRVKQETQYF. The CDR3 nucleotides read TGCGCCAGCAGCTTGGAAGGGAGGGTTAAACAAGAGACCCAGTACTTC.

The genes are TRBV5-8 and TRBJ2-2, with 8 bases lining up with TRBD2. J gave up 3 bases and V 5 bases, and 9 bases lay outside the gene matches. This CDR3 spans 16 amino acids. Germline V gene lookup returns CDR1 SGHTS and CDR2 YDEGEE. CDR3 protein: CASSPSGRVHTGELFF. The DNA for the CDR3 is TGTGCCAGCAGTCCCAGCGGGAGAGTCCACACCGGGGAGCTGTTTTTT.

This chain uses TRBV11-3 with TRBJ2-5; TRBD1 aligns across 9 bases. The CDR3 length is 16 residues. Germline CDR1 SGHNT, CDR2 YENEEA. The V segment lost 0 bases and the J segment 5 bases; nucleotides outside the gene matches: 7. The CDR3 protein is CASSLDGTGGRETQYF. For the CDR3, the DNA is TGTGCCAGCAGCTTAGATGGTACAGGGGGCCGGGAGACCCAGTACTTC.

The chain combines TRBV30 with TRBJ2-3; 11 bases align to TRBD2. The CDR3 consists of 16 residues. The ends lost 0 bases at V and 5 bases at J; junction bases unmatched: 7. Germline lookup yields CDR1 GTSNPN and CDR2 SVGIG (reference sequence). The CDR3 sequence: CAWSVSSGGRGDTQYF. The CDR3 nucleotides are TGTGCCTGGAGTGTTTCTAGCGGGGGGCGGGGAGATACGCAGTATTTT.

V usage is TRBV6-5 and J usage is TRBJ2-3; D may be TRBD2 (6 bases). This CDR3 region has 16 residues. The V end was cut by 0 bases, the J end by 5 bases, with 15 bases between. Germline V CDR1 and CDR2: MNHEY, SVGAGI. The CDR3 bases are TGTGCCAGCAGTTACTCGGCGCGGGATTGGGGAGATACGCAGTATTTT. Translating it yields CASSYSARDWGDTQYF.

On this clone itself: Germline is not matched at one junction end, which may reflect a read error. The rearrangement joins TRBV11-2 to TRBJ2-1; the match to TRBD2 covers 8 bases. The CDR3 sequence is 12 residues long. Germline CDR1 SGHAT, CDR2 FQNNGV. CDR3: CASSSEGTSVIF. The DNA for the CDR3 is TGTGCCAGCAGCTCAGAAGGGACTAGTGTAATCTTC.

The chain combines TRBV7-9 with TRBJ2-7; TRBD1 aligns across 7 bases. Germline loops: CDR1 SEHNR, CDR2 FQNEAQ (reference sequence). The length of the CDR3 is 14 residues. V lost 7 bases and J lost 5; bases outside the gene matches: 11. The CDR3 DNA reads as TGTGCCAGCAACGCAAGACAGGGACGGAACGAGCAGTACTTC. Encoded protein: CASNARQGRNEQYF.

J is TRBJ2-3 and V is TRBV5-1, with 8 bases that match TRBD1. Unmatched junction bases numbered 13, after V lost 6 bases and J lost 1 base. The CDR3 consists of 17 residues. Germline values: CDR1 SGHRS, CDR2 YFSETQ. CDR3 protein: CASTSGTGRLGTDTQYF. The CDR3 nucleotides are TGCGCCAGCACGTCCGGGACAGGTCGCCTCGGCACAGATACGCAGTATTTT.

V is TRBV18 and J is TRBJ2-2; D is unresolved. Germline V lookup: CDR1 KGHSH, CDR2 LQKENI. V shed 3 bases and J shed 9 bases, with 17 bases lying between them. The CDR3 has 15 residues. CDR3 sequence (DNA): TGTGCCAGCTCACCCGATAGACTCCTTTCCAGGGAGCTGTTTTTT. It yields the protein CASSPDRLLSRELFF.

The rearrangement links TRBV11-1 to TRBJ2-3, with 9 bases identical to TRBD1. Losses at the gene ends were 2 bases for V and 4 bases for J; bases not matched to a gene: 4. The CDR3 runs to 15 residues. Germline loops: CDR1 SGHAT, CDR2 FQDESV (reference sequence). The CDR3 spells CASSLPGQGSDTQYF. The CDR3 DNA follows: TGTGCCAGCAGCTTACCGGGACAGGGCTCAGATACGCAGTATTTT.